This entry concerns a single T cell receptor beta chain. Its cognate antigen is unknown. The record originates from a study of T cells expressing NK-cell markers. This CDR3 comprises 14 residues. Study-level findings and limits: Similarly, these clonotypes led the CD3+CD56-NKG2C+ fraction as well in several donors.

TCRdb reprocessed the 5' RACE reads, keeping one entry per CDR3 protein, no DNA. The table lists some 450,000 distinct CDR3 sequences, with 7.3% in the top ten. Material for sequencing was blood T cells: a sorted CD56 or NKG2C T cell subset, CD4+ or CD8+ T cells, or bulk PBMC T cells (not recorded which). The clonotype comes from a woman between 18 and 70 years old in good health. The chain uses TRBV12-3 or TRBV12-4 and TRBJ2-1; TCRdb lists TRBD2, though no DNA is available to test this call. CDR3 residues: CASSWTSGGDEQFF.